This T cell receptor (beta chain) emerged from a study of blood T cell repertoires in COVID-19. Study in general: In each case, the material was cDNA or gDNA derived from T cells, B-cell-depleted T cells, or PBMCs.

Germline values: CDR1 SGHNT, CDR2 YYREEE (reference sequence). The CDR3 is 14 amino acids. J lost 4 bases, V lost 3 bases, and 5 bases had no gene match. TCRdb keeps only in-frame clones here, not all; method: immunoSEQ multiplex PCR. The sample lists 84,000 or so clones, 85% seen once, with 18% in the top ten. In its sample, this clone was seen once. Input material: peripheral blood. The V gene is TRBV5-4, the J gene TRBJ2-5; TRBD1 agrees at 8 bases. The sequence derives from a man at least 80 years old with active or convalescent COVID-19. CDR3 bases: TGTGCCAGCAGCTACACAGGGGGGCGAGAGACCCAGTACTTC. It is translated as CASSYTGGRETQYF.